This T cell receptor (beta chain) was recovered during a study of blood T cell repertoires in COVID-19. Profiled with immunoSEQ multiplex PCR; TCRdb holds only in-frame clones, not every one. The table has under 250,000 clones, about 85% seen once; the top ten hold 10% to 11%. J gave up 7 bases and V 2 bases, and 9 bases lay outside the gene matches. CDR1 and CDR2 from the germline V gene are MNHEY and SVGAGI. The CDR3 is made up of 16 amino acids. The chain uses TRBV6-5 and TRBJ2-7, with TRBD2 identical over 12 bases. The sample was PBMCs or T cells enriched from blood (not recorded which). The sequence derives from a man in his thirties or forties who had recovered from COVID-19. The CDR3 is CASSYQPSGRAGEQYF. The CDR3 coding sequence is TGTGCCAGCAGTTACCAGCCTAGCGGGAGGGCAGGGGAGCAGTACTTC.